This passage covers 32 T cell receptor beta chains from one sample sequenced in a study of T cells in Graves' hyperthyroidism and ophthalmopathy. Amplified TCR beta CDR3 regions derived from RNA transcripts. Initially, a first-round RT-PCR of the TCR CDR3 employed the HTBI primer set. TCRdb re-called the multiplex PCR reads through MiXCR, storing one row per CDR3 protein. The sample yields 530,000 or so distinct CDR3 sequences, about 43% seen once. The sample was peripheral blood or thyroid tissue (not recorded which). These receptors were obtained from a woman younger than 35 with Graves' hyperthyroidism.

The rearrangement uses TRBV5-1 and TRBJ2-7, with a weak D call TRBD2 (6 bases). The last part of the DNA fits TRBJ2-1 better; the J call may be wrong. CDR1 and CDR2 (germline): SGHRS, YFSETQ. CDR3 length: 12 residues. The CDR3 protein is CASSLYSGEQFF. The CDR3 coding sequence is TGCGCCAGCAGCTTGTACAGCGGGGAGCAGTTCTTC.

In its sample, this clonotype was seen a few times. This chain joins TRBV6-4 and TRBJ2-3; D call uncertain. V was trimmed by 2 bases and J by 3 bases, leaving 9 bases between them. Per the germline V gene, CDR1 is MRHNA and CDR2 is SNTAGT. The CDR3 extends over 14 amino acids. In DNA form, the CDR3 reads TGTGCCAGCAGTGACAGGGCCGAAACAGATACGCAGTATTTT. Residues: CASSDRAETDTQYF.

This chain uses TRBV15 with TRBJ1-2; D uncertain. Germline loops: CDR1 LNHNV, CDR2 YYDKDF (reference sequence). The CDR3 totals 13 residues. Between the trimmed V and J ends, which lost 0 bases and 4 bases, there was a span of 6 bases. The CDR3 bases are TGTGCCACCAGCAGAGATGCTTCCTATGGCTACACCTTC. Protein sequence: CATSRDASYGYTF.

The V and J genes are TRBV29-1 and TRBJ2-7, with a tentative D call TRBD2 (5 bases). Germline CDR1 reads SQVTM; CDR2 reads ANQGSEA. The CDR3 is 12 amino acids. V dropped 8 bases and J dropped 3 bases, with 14 bases sitting between them. CDR3 in amino acids: CSLSGLIYEQYF. The CDR3 nucleotides are TGCAGCTTGTCTGGACTCATCTACGAGCAGTACTTC.

To note about this clonotype: A much larger clone sits a single nucleotide away, making a read error possible. The chain has TRBV11-3 and TRBJ2-7, with D maybe TRBD1 (6 bases). The germline gives CDR1 SGHNT, CDR2 YENEEA. The CDR3 totals 13 residues. CDR3 protein: CASRKQGGYGQYF. Here the CDR3 DNA reads TGTGCCAGCAGGAAACAGGGCGGCTACGGGCAGTACTTC.

The CDR3 region is CASSYSGGGTPYEQYF. As DNA, the CDR3 is TGTGCCAGCAGCTATAGCGGTGGCGGAACTCCCTACGAGCAGTACTTC. The rearrangement links TRBV7-9 to TRBJ2-7; TRBD2 is a possible D gene (6 bases). Germline CDR1 is SEHNR and CDR2 is FQNEAQ (reference sequence). The V end was cut by 4 bases, the J end by 2 bases, with 18 bases between. This CDR3 has 16 residues.

The sample holds many counts of this clonotype. The V call is TRBV29-1, the J call TRBJ1-1; the match to TRBD1 covers 8 bases. Germline V lookup: CDR1 SQVTM, CDR2 ANQGSEA. The CDR3 is made up of 13 amino acids. Germline trimming cut 5 bases from V and 1 base from J; bases unmatched to any gene: 3. The CDR3 DNA sequence: TGCAGCGTTTTAGGACAGGGGAACACTGAAGCTTTCTTT. This translates into CSVLGQGNTEAFF.

This chain connects TRBV7-9 to TRBJ1-4; possibly TRBD1 for D (5 bases). Trimming shortened V by 4 bases and J by 6 bases, and 9 bases separated the two germline ends. The CDR3 loop spans 13 amino acids. Germline loops: CDR1 SEHNR, CDR2 FQNEAQ (reference sequence). The CDR3 here is CASSSPTDEKLFF. The CDR3 nucleotides are TGTGCCAGCAGCTCACCGACAGATGAAAAACTGTTTTTT. Combining the CDR3 with reference TRBV7-9 and TRBJ1-4 gives the whole variable domain DTGVSQNPRHKITKRGQNVTFRCDPISEHNRLYWYRQTLGQGPEFLTYFQNEAQLEKSRLLSDRFSAERPKGSFSTLEIQRTEQGDSAMYLCASSSPTDEKLFFGSGTQLSVL.

This clonotype was seen a single time. The V and J genes are TRBV5-1 and TRBJ2-5, with 8 bases lining up with TRBD2. The trim removed 8 bases at V and 3 bases at J, leaving 12 bases unmatched. Germline CDR1 and CDR2: SGHRS and YFSETQ. The CDR3 has 15 residues. The CDR3 reads CASWREACKKETQYF. For the CDR3, the DNA is TGCGCCAGTTGGCGGGAGGCCTGCAAGAAAGAGACCCAGTACTTC.

This clonotype was observed at least ten times. The V gene is TRBV3-1, the J gene TRBJ2-5, with D unclear. The length of the CDR3 is 13 residues. CDR1 and CDR2 (germline): LGHDT, YNNKEL (reference sequence). V was cut by 1 base and J by 1 base, with 4 bases left in between. The CDR3 spells CASSQASQETQYF. The DNA for the CDR3 is TGTGCCAGCAGCCAAGCTTCCCAAGAGACCCAGTACTTC.

This clonotype appeared many times. The rearrangement uses TRBV7-6 and TRBJ1-1; D unclear. The ends were cut back, 1 base at V and 4 bases at J, with 7 bases in the middle. Germline values: CDR1 SGHVS, CDR2 FNYEAQ. This CDR3 spans 13 amino acids. The CDR3 loop reads CASSLDGFTEAFF. The CDR3 DNA reads as TGTGCCAGCAGCTTAGACGGGTTCACTGAAGCTTTCTTT.

This clonotype was detected only a few times. The CDR3 DNA reads as TGTGCCTGGAGTCCCGGGACAGGGCTGCGGGAGACCCAGTACTTC. Protein: CAWSPGTGLRETQYF. This chain uses TRBV30 with TRBJ2-5; 9 bases agree with TRBD1. After removal of 2 bases from V and 5 bases from J, the junction contained 9 bases not matched to a gene. The V gene's germline CDR1 is GTSNPN and CDR2 SVGIG (reference sequence). This CDR3 region has 15 residues.

This rearrangement joins TRBV7-9 to TRBJ1-2; D remains unclear. The germline V gene has CDR1 SEHNR and CDR2 FQNEAQ (reference sequence). V was trimmed by 10 bases and J by 5 bases, leaving 14 bases between them. The CDR3 is 12 residues long. CDR3 nucleotides: TGTGCCACCGCTTTTGGCGGATATGGCTACACCTTC. Translated: CATAFGGYGYTF.

This sequence joins TRBV29-1 and TRBJ1-1; D unclear. This CDR3 contains 11 residues. Germline CDR1 reads SQVTM; CDR2 reads ANQGSEA. V lost 0 bases and J 8 bases, leaving 7 bases between the germline ends. DNA for the CDR3: TGCAGCGTTGAAGATTCGGCAGAAGCTTTCTTT. Translation gives CSVEDSAEAFF.

This clonotype was counted a few times. The V gene is TRBV6-4, the J gene TRBJ2-2; 11 bases map to TRBD2. V lost 6 bases to trimming and J lost 3 bases; unmatched junction nucleotides: 15. CDR1 is MRHNA and CDR2 is SNTAGT in the germline V gene. The CDR3 is made up of 19 amino acids. CDR3 protein: CASSQVIAGGPIDTGELFF. CDR3 in DNA: TGTGCCAGCAGCCAAGTAATAGCGGGAGGGCCAATCGACACCGGGGAGCTGTTTTTT.

This clonotype was seen at least ten times. The chain uses TRBV27 and TRBJ2-7; 8 bases are shared with TRBD1. The CDR3 is 14 amino acids. Germline CDR1 MNHEY, CDR2 SMNVEV (reference sequence). V was clipped by 5 bases and J by 6 bases; unmatched bases: 9. The CDR3 loop reads CASSTPDRVGEQYF. CDR3 coding DNA: TGTGCCAGCAGTACACCGGACAGGGTTGGCGAGCAGTACTTC.

At least ten counts were recorded for this clonotype. The DNA of the CDR3 is TGTGCCTGGAGAGCCGGGACAAGGTCTGGCTACACCTTC. Translation gives CAWRAGTRSGYTF. The gene calls are TRBV30 and TRBJ1-2, with D tentatively TRBD1 (6 bases). The V and J ends lost 3 bases and 7 bases respectively, with 15 bases between them. Per germline, CDR1 GTSNPN and CDR2 SVGIG (reference sequence). The CDR3 is made up of 13 amino acids.

The genes are TRBV7-6 and TRBJ2-7; D uncertain. This CDR3 has 11 amino acids. Germline V gene data show CDR1 as SGHVS and CDR2 as FNYEAQ. Deletions cut 4 bases from V and 9 bases from J, with 10 bases between. The CDR3 DNA sequence: TGTGCCAGCAGCTCTGGGAACGGGCAGTACTTC. It translates to CASSSGNGQYF.

The rearrangement joins TRBV15 to TRBJ1-5; D perhaps matches TRBD1 (6 bases). CDR3 length: 14 amino acids. V was trimmed by 2 bases and J by 7 bases, leaving 12 bases between them. Germline V gives CDR1 LNHNV, CDR2 YYDKDF (reference sequence). CDR3 amino acids: CATSRRQGSQPQHF. The CDR3 bases are TGTGCCACCAGCAGACGTCAGGGGAGCCAGCCCCAGCATTTT.

As to this clonotype: A single base separates this from a much larger clone, so it may be a read error. The conserved phenylalanine or tryptophan normally closing the CDR3 is absent here, so this likely arose from a read error. The CDR3 sequence is CASSLREREAFS. The CDR3 bases are TGTGCCAGCAGCTTAAGAGAGAGGGAAGCTTTCTCT. The chain uses TRBV7-9 and TRBJ1-1, with D unresolved. This CDR3 spans 12 amino acids. The ends were cut back, 2 bases at V and 8 bases at J, with 9 bases in the middle. The germline gives CDR1 SEHNR, CDR2 FQNEAQ (reference sequence).

In the case of this clonotype: One end of the junction varies from germline; a read error may be responsible. The rearrangement joins TRBV7-9 to TRBJ2-5; D may be TRBD1 or TRBD2 (5 bases each). The CDR3 has 16 residues. Germline lookup yields CDR1 SEHNR and CDR2 FQNEAQ (reference sequence). This CDR3 reads CASSRPGRSYQETQYF. CDR3 DNA: TGCGCCAGCAGCCGACCGGGACGTTCGTACCAAGAGACCCAGTACTTC. The full variable domain, rest sourced from reference TRBV7-9 and TRBJ2-5, is DTGVSQNPRHKITKRGQNVTFRCDPISEHNRLYWYRQTLGQGPEFLTYFQNEAQLEKSRLLSDRFSAERPKGSFSTLEIQRTEQGDSAMYLCASSRPGRSYQETQYFGPGTRLLVL.

In this sample, this clonotype turned up a few times. V is TRBV10-3 and J is TRBJ2-1, with 9 bases aligning to TRBD2. The germline V gene has CDR1 ENHRY and CDR2 SYGVKD. Trimming took 2 bases from V and 6 from J; bases not matched to a gene: 8. CDR3 length equals 16 residues. Here the CDR3 reads CAISEPLAGASNEQFF. DNA for the CDR3: TGTGCCATCAGTGAGCCATTAGCGGGAGCTAGCAATGAGCAGTTCTTC.

The rearrangement joins TRBV6-1 to TRBJ2-1; TRBD2 agrees at 7 bases. Germline V gene sequence: CDR1 MNHNS, CDR2 SASEGT. V shed 7 bases and J 12 bases; nucleotides not matched to a gene: 18. CDR3 size: 15 residues. CDR3 bases: TGTGCCAGCACAAACCGACTAGCCAGCACAGATACGCAGTTCTTC. Translating it yields CASTNRLASTDTQFF.

This clonotype was observed at least ten times. This sequence joins TRBV5-4 and TRBJ1-1; D is undetermined. CDR1 is SGHNT, CDR2 YYREEE, per germline (reference sequence). The V gene lost 6 bases and the J gene lost 4 bases, with 10 bases spanning the gap. The CDR3 is made up of 12 amino acids. The CDR3 DNA is TGTGCCAGCACGAGCGCGGGCACTGAAGCTTTCTTT. It yields the protein CASTSAGTEAFF.

There are many counts of this clonotype. The chain couples TRBV6-2 or TRBV6-3 to TRBJ1-1; no clear D gene. The V end lost 7 bases, the J end lost 0 bases, and 12 bases lay between the germline ends. The germline V gene has CDR1 MNHEY and CDR2 SVGEGT. This CDR3 is 14 amino acids long. The CDR3 region is CASILDDMNTEAFF. The CDR3 DNA is TGTGCCAGCATCCTTGACGATATGAACACTGAAGCTTTCTTT.

This clonotype occurred many times. The chain is built from TRBV25-1 and TRBJ2-3, with D possibly TRBD2 on 5 matching bases. The CDR3 has 16 residues. Per germline, CDR1 MGHDK and CDR2 SYGVNS. The germline V and J ends were trimmed by 0 bases and 3 bases, with 13 bases remaining between them. The CDR3 bases are TGTGCCAGCAGTGAATATTCAGCGAGGGTAACAGATACGCAGTATTTT. Its translation is CASSEYSARVTDTQYF.

The chain uses TRBV7-9 and TRBJ2-3, with 13 positions matching TRBD2. This CDR3 is built from 17 residues. Germline CDR1 and CDR2: SEHNR and FQNEAQ (reference sequence). V dropped 2 bases and J dropped 4; count of bases not matched to a gene: 6. The CDR3 DNA is TGTGCCAGCAGCTTACCACTCGGACTAGCGGGAGCAGATACGCAGTATTTT. It translates to CASSLPLGLAGADTQYF.

At least ten counts were recorded for this clonotype. The V gene is TRBV10-3, the J gene TRBJ1-1; tentative D call: TRBD1 (6 bases). The CDR3 is made up of 15 amino acids. Germline CDR1 ENHRY, CDR2 SYGVKD. V was pared by 0 bases and J by 3 bases, with 11 bases between. For the CDR3, the DNA is TGTGCCATCAGTGAGTCCGGCGGACAGTACACTGAAGCTTTCTTT. Encoded protein: CAISESGGQYTEAFF.

This chain joins TRBV2 and TRBJ1-1; perhaps TRBD1 as D (6 bases). Germline V gives CDR1 SNHLY, CDR2 FYNNEI. Trimming pared 5 bases from V and 5 bases from J, leaving 21 bases between. This CDR3 has 16 residues. The CDR3 protein is CASSFDRRGGWTEAFF. CDR3 sequence (DNA): TGTGCCAGCAGTTTTGACAGGAGGGGCGGATGGACTGAAGCTTTCTTT.

This clonotype was detected many times. J is TRBJ1-2 and V is TRBV6-1; no clear D gene. CDR3 size: 14 residues. Germline V CDR1 and CDR2: MNHNS, SASEGT. Trimming stripped 2 bases from V and 6 bases from J, with 13 bases between. CDR3 DNA sequence: TGTGCCAGCAGTGAAAGGACGAGCCGGGATGGCTACACCTTC. It yields the protein CASSERTSRDGYTF.

The rearrangement joins TRBV7-9 to TRBJ2-5, with 9 nucleotides matching TRBD1. Per germline, CDR1 SEHNR and CDR2 FQNEAQ (reference sequence). This CDR3 spans 16 amino acids. Losses at the gene ends were 3 bases for V and 4 bases for J; bases not matched to a gene: 9. As DNA, the CDR3 is TGTGCCAGCAGCTTGACAGGGGGGAGCAGCCCAGAGACCCAGTACTTC. Its translation is CASSLTGGSSPETQYF.

This clonotype was seen at least ten times. The chain recombines TRBV11-2 with TRBJ1-3; D remains ambiguous. The CDR3 has 14 residues. Germline-derived CDR1 and CDR2 are SGHAT and FQNNGV. Trimming removed 3 bases from V and 0 bases from J, with 6 bases in between. DNA for the CDR3: TGTGCCAGCAGCTTTACGCCCTCTGGAAACACCATATATTTT. Amino acid sequence: CASSFTPSGNTIYF.